Below, 23 T cell receptor beta chains from the same sample are listed, as sequenced in a study of a mutant IDH1 vaccine in newly diagnosed glioma. TCRdb's copy holds only in-frame clones and misses some; the assay was immunoSEQ multiplex PCR. Of some 60,000 clones listed, roughly 81% were seen once; the top ten hold 5% to 7%. Which antigens these TCRs recognize remains unknown. Time point meaning: week 35, safety follow-up. In every dose of vaccine, 300 ug of mutant IDH1 20-mer peptide was given alongside topical imiquimod. Material: PBMCs, obtained from a glioma patient whose treatment included an IDH1 peptide vaccine. The receptor set was obtained from a man aged 35-49 years with glioma.

The genes are TRBV11-2 and TRBJ1-2; TRBD1 matches 7 bases. The CDR3 runs to 15 residues. Unmatched junction bases numbered 5, after V lost 1 base and J lost 3 bases. Germline CDR1 and CDR2: SGHAT and FQNNGV. As DNA, the CDR3 is TGTGCCAGCAGCTTAGCACAGGGGCAAGACTATGGCTACACCTTC. It yields the protein CASSLAQGQDYGYTF.

The chain is built from TRBV7-9 and TRBJ2-7; 11 nucleotides match TRBD2. Per germline, CDR1 SEHNR and CDR2 FQNEAQ (reference sequence). This CDR3 is 14 amino acids long. Trimming at V came to 5 bases and at J to 3 bases, leaving 3 bases not matched to a gene. DNA of the CDR3: TGTGCCAGCAGCCATGGACTAGCGGGCTACGAGCAGTACTTC. Protein: CASSHGLAGYEQYF.

The rearrangement links TRBV2 to TRBJ1-1; D gene ambiguous. There are 14 residues in the CDR3. The V end lost 7 bases, the J end lost 2 bases, and 14 bases lay between the germline ends. Germline V lookup: CDR1 SNHLY, CDR2 FYNNEI. This chain's CDR3 is CASKVTPLNTEAFF. The DNA for the CDR3 is TGTGCCAGCAAGGTCACACCCCTAAACACTGAAGCTTTCTTT.

The V and J genes are TRBV27 and TRBJ1-3; maybe TRBD1 (5 bases). Germline V gene lookup returns CDR1 MNHEY and CDR2 SMNVEV (reference sequence). Trimming stripped 3 bases from V and 0 bases from J, with 12 bases between. The CDR3 extends over 16 amino acids. The CDR3 nucleotides read TGTGCCAGCAGTTTTAAGGGGTCCGGCTCTGGAAACACCATATATTTT. Its protein is CASSFKGSGSGNTIYF.

The chain uses TRBV19 and TRBJ1-5; the D is unclear. Trimming cost V 2 bases and J 0 bases, with 8 bases left between them. CDR3 length equals 15 residues. Per germline, CDR1 LNHDA and CDR2 SQIVND (reference sequence). The CDR3 sequence is CASSIPGSSNQPQHF. The CDR3 DNA reads TGTGCCAGTAGTATACCCGGGAGTAGCAATCAGCCCCAGCATTTT.

V is TRBV7-2 and J is TRBJ2-7, with no clear D. Germline CDR1 reads SGHTA; CDR2 reads FQGNSA. The V end lost 1 base, the J end lost 6 bases, and 7 bases lay between the germline ends. This CDR3 contains 12 residues. The CDR3 sequence is CASSLVRAEQYF. In nucleotides, the CDR3 is TGTGCCAGCAGCTTAGTAAGGGCCGAGCAGTACTTC.

The CDR3 region has the DNA TGCAGCGTTGGCTCTAGCGGGGTCCAAGAGACCCAGTACTTC. Its protein is CSVGSSGVQETQYF. J is TRBJ2-5 and V is TRBV29-1, with 9 bases fitting TRBD2. Per germline, CDR1 SQVTM and CDR2 ANQGSEA. This CDR3 comprises 14 residues. The V and J ends lost 4 bases and 1 base, in that order; junction bases with no gene match: 4.

This chain connects TRBV4-1 to TRBJ1-4; maybe TRBD1 (6 bases). This CDR3 has 15 residues. Deletions cut 1 base from V and 9 bases from J, with 15 bases between. CDR1 is MGHRA, CDR2 YSYEKL, per germline. CDR3 sequence (DNA): TGCGCCAGCAGCCAAGTTGGACAGTCCCCGAAAAAACTGTTTTTT. Its translation is CASSQVGQSPKKLFF.

The chain couples TRBV25-1 to TRBJ1-6, with unresolved D. The CDR3 spans 14 residues. V was shortened by 5 bases and J by 2 bases, with 7 bases between the two germline ends. Germline V gene lookup returns CDR1 MGHDK and CDR2 SYGVNS. CDR3 in DNA: TGTGCCAGCAGTCGAGGGACCTATAATTCACCCCTCCACTTT. This translates into CASSRGTYNSPLHF.

This clone was found once. The gene calls are TRBV5-6 and TRBJ1-2; D perhaps matches TRBD1 (6 bases). CDR1 is SGHDT, CDR2 YYEEEE, per germline. The CDR3 runs 15 residues. Trimming took off 1 base at V and 3 bases at J, with 13 bases between the two ends. Written as DNA, the CDR3 is TGTGCCAGCAGCTTGACAGGGCGGTTGGACTATGGCTACACCTTC. This sequence encodes CASSLTGRLDYGYTF.

The rearrangement uses TRBV5-4 and TRBJ2-7; D is unresolved. CDR1 and CDR2 (germline): SGHNT, YYREEE (reference sequence). The CDR3 is 14 residues long. V shed 5 bases and J shed 0 bases, with 12 bases lying between them. DNA of the CDR3: TGTGCCAGCAGTCTGGGCCAAGGCTCCTACGAGCAGTACTTC. Its protein product is CASSLGQGSYEQYF.

This sequence joins TRBV6-6 and TRBJ1-6; 7 nucleotides line up with TRBD1. This CDR3 contains 14 residues. J lost 6 bases, V lost 6 bases, and 5 bases had no gene match. CDR1 and CDR2 from the germline V gene are MNHNY and SVGAGI (reference sequence). The CDR3: CASRSGTANSPLHF. Here the CDR3 DNA reads TGTGCCAGCAGGTCGGGGACAGCTAATTCACCCCTCCACTTT.

The J gene is TRBJ2-1, the V gene TRBV7-3; D may be TRBD2 (5 bases). The CDR3 covers 14 residues. The V and J ends lost 6 bases and 1 base respectively, with 10 bases between them. Germline V CDR1 and CDR2: SGHTA, FQGTGA. CDR3 sequence: CASSPWESYNEQFF. The CDR3, as DNA: TGTGCCAGCAGTCCCTGGGAGTCCTACAATGAGCAGTTCTTC.

The count of this clone is one. V gene TRBV5-1 combines with J gene TRBJ1-6; D remains unclear. CDR3 size: 14 residues. Trimming removed 4 bases at V and 5 bases at J, with 10 bases between. Germline V gene sequence: CDR1 SGHRS, CDR2 YFSETQ. CDR3 bases: TGCGCCAGCAGCAGGGAAAGTAATAATTCACCCCTCCACTTT. Translation: CASSRESNNSPLHF.

This sequence joins TRBV5-6 and TRBJ2-3; 7 bases are a match to TRBD1. Germline trimming cut 5 bases from V and 3 bases from J; bases unmatched to any gene: 3. CDR1 and CDR2 from the germline V gene are SGHDT and YYEEEE. CDR3 length: 13 amino acids. The CDR3 DNA sequence: TGTGCCAGCAGGTTGACAGGGACAGATACGCAGTATTTT. Amino acid sequence: CASRLTGTDTQYF.

The V gene is TRBV30, the J gene TRBJ2-7, with D tentatively TRBD2 (7 bases). Germline CDR1 reads GTSNPN; CDR2 reads SVGIG (reference sequence). Trimming took 1 base from V and 2 from J, leaving 9 bases between them. This CDR3 spans 13 amino acids. Here the CDR3 DNA reads TGTGCCTGGAGTGCGGGGGGCCCCTACGAGCAGTACTTC. This encodes CAWSAGGPYEQYF.

The sample holds one count of this clone. The chain's CDR3 is CASSQDVTGDEKLFF. The CDR3 nucleotides are TGCGCCAGCAGCCAAGATGTGACAGGGGATGAAAAACTGTTTTTT. The chain uses TRBV4-1 and TRBJ1-4; 8 bases line up with TRBD1. Germline values: CDR1 MGHRA, CDR2 YSYEKL. This CDR3 has 15 amino acids. The junction had 3 bases not matched to a gene; V was cut back by 0 bases and J by 6 bases.

The chain links TRBV9 to TRBJ1-4; 8 nucleotides line up with TRBD1. Germline-derived CDR1 and CDR2 are SGDLS and YYNGEE. V shed 0 bases and J 8 bases; nucleotides not matched to a gene: 6. The CDR3 covers 15 residues. The CDR3 sequence is CASSVGGQGDEKLFF. The CDR3 region has the DNA TGTGCCAGCAGCGTAGGTGGACAGGGTGACGAAAAACTGTTTTTT.

CDR3 protein: CASSLLGRTEAFF. As DNA, the CDR3 is TGTGCCAGCAGCTTACTGGGGAGAACTGAAGCTTTCTTT. This chain uses TRBV7-2 with TRBJ1-1; D is undetermined. CDR3 size: 13 residues. V lost 2 bases to trimming and J lost 5 bases, with 9 bases between them. Germline CDR1 is SGHTA and CDR2 is FQGNSA.

V usage is TRBV9 and J usage is TRBJ2-6; TRBD2 matches at 8 bases. This CDR3 is 20 amino acids long. CDR1 SGDLS and CDR2 YYNGEE come from the germline V gene. V lost 0 bases to trimming and J lost 2 bases; unmatched junction nucleotides: 13. The CDR3 is CASSVAGGAGIAAGANVLTF. The CDR3 region has the DNA TGTGCCAGCAGCGTAGCGGGGGGGGCAGGGATAGCAGCTGGGGCCAACGTCCTGACTTTC. The whole variable domain, filled in from reference TRBV9 and TRBJ2-6, reads DSGVTQTPKHLITATGQRVTLRCSPRSGDLSVYWYQQSLDQGLQFLIQYYNGEERAKGNILERFSAQQFPDLHSELNLSSLELGDSALYFCASSVAGGAGIAAGANVLTFGAGSRLTVL.

The rearrangement uses TRBV6-7 and TRBJ2-7; no reliable D call. TRBV6-7 is treated as an ORF (open reading frame) with a function not yet certain. CDR3 length equals 13 residues. V was pared by 6 bases and J by 3 bases, with 12 bases between. CDR3 DNA: TGTGCCAGCAGCCTCGACGGAGACTACGAGCAGTACTTC. Its protein is CASSLDGDYEQYF.

The V call is TRBV4-2, the J call TRBJ1-1; the D is unclear. The CDR3 consists of 13 residues. V dropped 1 base and J dropped 4 bases, with 7 bases sitting between them. Per the germline V gene, CDR1 is LGHNA and CDR2 is YNFKEQ. The CDR3 DNA sequence: TGTGCCAGCAGCCAAGCGGCGGGCACTGAAGCTTTCTTT. Translated, it gives CASSQAAGTEAFF.

This clone occurred a few times. The chain recombines TRBV6-5 with TRBJ2-3; TRBD2 matches 10 bases. With V trimmed by 6 bases and J by 4 bases, 4 bases remained unmatched. Germline V gene sequence: CDR1 MNHEY, CDR2 SVGAGI. The CDR3 length is 14 residues. The chain's CDR3 is CASRDSGRADTQYF. CDR3 DNA sequence: TGTGCCAGCAGAGACAGCGGGAGGGCAGATACGCAGTATTTT.